This T cell receptor beta chain appears in the sequencing data of a study of Ad26.COV2.S vaccination and SARS-CoV-2 variants. The length of the CDR3 is 15 residues. The V gene end was trimmed by 2 bases and the J gene end by 2 bases; junction bases not matched to a gene: 6. Germline values: CDR1 SNHLY, CDR2 FYNNEI. Treatment of the sample: 15 to 20 received Ad26.COV2.S at low or high dose, single or two shots; roughly five received placebo; per-sample allocation not given. The samples were gathered on day 63 after the first injection of vaccine or placebo. Sequencing was performed with immunoSEQ multiplex PCR; in TCRdb, only in-frame clones are kept and a portion is missing. The data contain about 480,000 clones, roughly 85% of them singletons.

The TCR comes from a person aged 18-65 years who received the Ad26.COV2.S COVID-19 vaccine or a placebo. The specimen comprised peripheral blood, sampled in a trial of Ad26.COV2.S vaccine versus placebo. The J gene is TRBJ2-7, the V gene TRBV2, with 7 positions matching TRBD2. The DNA for the CDR3 is TGTGCCAGCAGTGAAAGGGAGGGGTCCCCCTACGAGCAGTACTTC. This encodes CASSEREGSPYEQYF.